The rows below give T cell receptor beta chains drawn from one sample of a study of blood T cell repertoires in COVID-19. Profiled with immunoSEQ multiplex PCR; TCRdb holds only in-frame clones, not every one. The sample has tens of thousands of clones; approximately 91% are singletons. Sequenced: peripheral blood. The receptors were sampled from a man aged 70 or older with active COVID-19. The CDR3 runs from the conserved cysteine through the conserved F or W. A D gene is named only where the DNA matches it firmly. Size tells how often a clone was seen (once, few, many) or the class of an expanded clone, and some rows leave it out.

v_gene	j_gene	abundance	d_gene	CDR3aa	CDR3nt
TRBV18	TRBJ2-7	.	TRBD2	CASSPPTIGRAAGEQYF	TGTGCCAGCTCACCACCGACGATCGGGAGGGCCGCGGGGGAGCAGTACTTC
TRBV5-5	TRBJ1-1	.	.	CASTRQQNTEAFF	TGTGCCAGCACCAGGCAGCAGAACACTGAAGCTTTCTTT
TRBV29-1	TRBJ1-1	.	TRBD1	CSVDRGRTEAFF	TGCAGCGTGGACAGGGGGCGAACTGAAGCTTTCTTT
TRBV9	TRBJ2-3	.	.	CASSVVAVSTDTQYF	TGTGCCAGCAGCGTAGTGGCGGTTAGCACAGATACGCAGTATTTT
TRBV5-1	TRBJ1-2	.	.	CASSPDSRYGYTF	TGCGCCAGCAGCCCGGACAGCCGCTATGGCTACACCTTC
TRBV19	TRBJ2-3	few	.	CASGSTDTQYF	TGTGCCAGCGGTAGCACAGATACGCAGTATTTT
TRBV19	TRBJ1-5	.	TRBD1	CATIGQGRNQPQHF	TGTGCCACCATCGGACAGGGACGGAATCAGCCCCAGCATTTT
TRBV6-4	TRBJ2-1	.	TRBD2	CASSDGTSGNNEQFF	TGTGCCAGCAGTGACGGGACTAGCGGGAACAATGAGCAGTTCTTC
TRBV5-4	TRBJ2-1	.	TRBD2	CASSLTASGGGEQFF	TGTGCCAGCAGTCTGACGGCTAGCGGGGGCGGTGAGCAGTTCTTC
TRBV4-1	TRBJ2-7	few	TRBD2	CASSPGGSGSGEQYF	TGCGCCAGCAGCCCCGGGGGTAGCGGGAGCGGCGAGCAGTACTTC
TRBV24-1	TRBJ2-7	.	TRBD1	CATSISHRGPYEQYF	TGTGCCACCAGTATCTCTCACAGGGGGCCCTACGAGCAGTACTTC
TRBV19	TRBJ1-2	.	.	CASSFGQLNYGYTF	TGTGCCAGTAGTTTCGGACAGCTTAACTATGGCTACACCTTC
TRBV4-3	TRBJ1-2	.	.	CASSQESRVAYGYTF	TGCGCCAGCAGCCAAGAGTCCAGGGTAGCCTATGGCTACACCTTC
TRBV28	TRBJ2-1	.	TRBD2	CASSFVAGGPHNEQFF	TGTGCCAGCAGTTTTGTCGCGGGAGGGCCCCACAATGAGCAGTTCTTC
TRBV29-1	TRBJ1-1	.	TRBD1	CSVDRRGQGVVEAFF	TGCAGCGTTGACAGAAGGGGACAGGGGGTTGTTGAAGCTTTCTTT
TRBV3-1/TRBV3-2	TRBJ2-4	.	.	CASSQDNFGTRDIQYF	TGTGCCAGCAGCCAAGATAATTTTGGGACTCGGGACATTCAGTACTTC
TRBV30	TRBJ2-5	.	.	CAWSRGQQETQYF	TGTGCCTGGAGTCGCGGACAGCAAGAGACCCAGTACTTC
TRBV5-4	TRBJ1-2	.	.	CASSSPVSNYGYTF	TGTGCCAGCAGCTCCCCCGTGTCTAACTATGGCTACACCTTC
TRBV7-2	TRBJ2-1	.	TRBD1	CASSSIKDRAVYNEQFF	TGTGCCAGCAGCTCAATTAAAGACAGGGCCGTTTACAATGAGCAGTTCTTC
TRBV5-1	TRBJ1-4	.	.	CASSSEVGEKLFF	TGCGCCAGCAGCTCGGAGGTTGGCGAAAAACTGTTTTTT
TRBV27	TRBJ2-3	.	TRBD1	CASRDRSDTQYF	TGTGCCAGCAGGGACAGGTCAGATACGCAGTATTTT
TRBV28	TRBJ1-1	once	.	CASSLALNTEAFF	TGTGCCAGCAGTTTGGCTTTGAACACTGAAGCTTTCTTT
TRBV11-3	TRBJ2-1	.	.	CASSLKFGEQFF	TGTGCCAGCAGCTTAAAGTTCGGTGAGCAGTTCTTC
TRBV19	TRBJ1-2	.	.	CATRMFGYTF	TGTGCCACCAGGATGTTTGGCTACACCTTC
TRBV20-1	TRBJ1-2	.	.	CSASPGTLYGYTF	TGCAGTGCTAGTCCCGGGACTCTGTATGGCTACACCTTC
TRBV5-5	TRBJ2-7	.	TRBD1	CASSPPIRGLSYEQYF	TGTGCCAGCAGCCCGCCGATCAGGGGGCTCTCCTACGAGCAGTACTTC
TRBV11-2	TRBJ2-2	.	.	CASSLEWRPANTGELFF	TGTGCCAGCAGCTTAGAGTGGCGGCCGGCGAACACCGGGGAGCTGTTTTTT
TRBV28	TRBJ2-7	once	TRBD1	CASSLINRGWIGSPYEQYF	TGTGCCAGCAGTTTGATAAACAGGGGGTGGATAGGCTCCCCCTACGAGCAGTACTTC
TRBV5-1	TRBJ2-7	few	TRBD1	CASSWGDRSAYEQYF	TGCGCCAGCAGCTGGGGGGACAGGTCGGCCTACGAGCAGTACTTC
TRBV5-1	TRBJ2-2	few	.	CASSPRRGNSGELFF	TGCGCCAGCAGCCCTAGACGGGGTAATAGCGGGGAGCTGTTTTTT
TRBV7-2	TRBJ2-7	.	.	CASSPRTYYEQYF	TGTGCCAGCAGCCCGCGAACCTACTACGAGCAGTACTTC
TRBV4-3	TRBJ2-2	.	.	CASSLQTSIGELFF	TGCGCCAGCAGCCTACAGACTAGTATCGGGGAGCTGTTTTTT
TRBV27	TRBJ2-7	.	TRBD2	CASSLGQRETPYEQYF	TGTGCCAGCAGTTTAGGGCAGCGGGAGACCCCCTACGAGCAGTACTTC
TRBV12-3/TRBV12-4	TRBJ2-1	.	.	CASRLTGSDEQFF	TGTGCCAGCAGGCTAACAGGGTCGGATGAGCAGTTCTTC
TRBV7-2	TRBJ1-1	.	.	CASSLGAGMNTEAFF	TGTGCCAGCAGCTTAGGGGCAGGGATGAACACTGAAGCTTTCTTT
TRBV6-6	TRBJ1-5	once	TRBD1	CASRRKTGGYQPQHF	TGTGCCAGCCGTCGTAAGACAGGGGGTTATCAGCCCCAGCATTTT
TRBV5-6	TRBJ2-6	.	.	CASSLNRGRGELGANVLTF	TGTGCCAGCAGCTTAAATCGAGGCAGGGGCGAGCTTGGGGCCAACGTCCTGACTTTC
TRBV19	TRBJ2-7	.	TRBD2	CASSIGLAGGYEQYF	TGTGCCAGTAGTATAGGACTAGCGGGAGGTTACGAGCAGTACTTC
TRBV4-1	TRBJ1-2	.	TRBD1	CASSQVRRQGANYGYTF	TGCGCCAGCAGCCAGGTACGACGACAGGGGGCGAACTATGGCTACACCTTC
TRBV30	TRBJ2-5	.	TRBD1	CAWSFGQGETQYF	TGTGCCTGGAGTTTCGGACAGGGGGAGACCCAGTACTTC
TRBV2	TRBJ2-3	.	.	CASILDSMGTDTQYF	TGTGCCAGCATCCTGGACAGCATGGGCACAGATACGCAGTATTTT
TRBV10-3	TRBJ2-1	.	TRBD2	CAISASGSSYNEQFF	TGTGCCATCAGTGCTAGCGGCAGCTCCTACAATGAGCAGTTCTTC
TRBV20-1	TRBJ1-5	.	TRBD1	CSASEDRGWNSNQPQHF	TGCAGTGCTAGTGAGGACAGGGGATGGAATAGCAATCAGCCCCAGCATTTT
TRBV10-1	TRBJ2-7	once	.	CASPAGPYEQYF	TGCGCCAGCCCCGCGGGACCCTACGAGCAGTACTTC
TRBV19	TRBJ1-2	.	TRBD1	CASSRDRELYGYTF	TGTGCCAGTAGCCGGGACAGGGAACTCTATGGCTACACCTTC
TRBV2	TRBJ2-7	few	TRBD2	CASSVERENEQYF	TGTGCCAGCAGTGTCGAGCGGGAGAACGAGCAGTACTTC
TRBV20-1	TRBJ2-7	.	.	CSAGRGYEQYF	TGCAGTGCTGGCAGGGGCTACGAGCAGTACTTC
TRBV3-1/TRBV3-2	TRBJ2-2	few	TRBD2	CASSQGLAGAGELFF	TGTGCCAGCAGCCAGGGACTAGCGGGAGCCGGGGAGCTGTTTTTT
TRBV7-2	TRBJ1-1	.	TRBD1	CASSPQGVRTGLNTEAFF	TGTGCCAGCAGCCCCCAGGGGGTCCGGACAGGGTTGAACACTGAAGCTTTCTTT
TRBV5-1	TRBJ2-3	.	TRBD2	CASSLTSGGTDTQYF	TGCGCCAGTAGCCTTACTAGCGGGGGCACAGATACGCAGTATTTT
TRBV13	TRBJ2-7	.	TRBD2	CASSLLSGNSYEQYF	TGTGCCAGCAGCCTCCTTAGCGGGAATTCCTACGAGCAGTACTTC
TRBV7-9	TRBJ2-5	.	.	CASSLPVTGYWGETQYF	TGTGCCAGCAGCTTACCCGTGACAGGTTATTGGGGAGAGACCCAGTACTTC
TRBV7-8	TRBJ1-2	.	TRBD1	CASSSQTGGGYGYTF	TGTGCCAGCAGCTCACAGACAGGGGGCGGCTATGGCTACACCTTC
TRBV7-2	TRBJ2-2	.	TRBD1	CASTLHSGTGITGELFF	TGTGCCAGCACCCTCCATTCCGGGACAGGGATCACCGGGGAGCTGTTTTTT
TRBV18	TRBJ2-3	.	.	CASSPLGVRDIGTDTQYF	TGTGCCAGCTCACCACTCGGGGTCCGGGATATAGGTACAGATACGCAGTATTTT
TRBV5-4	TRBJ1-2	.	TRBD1	CASSFAGTGNYGYTF	TGTGCCAGCAGCTTTGCCGGGACAGGGAACTATGGCTACACCTTC
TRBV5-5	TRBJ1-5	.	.	CASSSGQFGQPQHF	TGTGCCAGCAGCTCGGGACAATTCGGACAGCCCCAGCATTTT
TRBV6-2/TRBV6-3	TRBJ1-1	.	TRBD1	CASSYSTGSEAFF	TGTGCCAGCAGTTACTCGACAGGGAGTGAAGCTTTCTTT
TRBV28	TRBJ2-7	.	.	CASSLVRAVSYEQYF	TGTGCCAGCAGTTTAGTCCGTGCAGTCTCCTACGAGCAGTACTTC
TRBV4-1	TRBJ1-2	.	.	CASSQDGAGANYGYTF	TGCGCCAGCAGCCAAGATGGGGCAGGAGCTAACTATGGCTACACCTTC